One sample yielded the 2 T cell receptor beta chains listed below, sequenced in a study of human T cells and chemical hapten exposure. In TCRdb, the RACE reads were re-called with MiXCR into one record per CDR3 protein. This table has some 91,000 distinct CDR3 sequences, around 12% appearing once. Time point described: patch test 1, 2 weeks after DPC sensitization. The treatment denotes: therapeutic diphenylcyclopropenone sensitization with weekly scalp DPC. Source: whole blood, taken in connection with sensitization to the hapten diphenylcyclopropenone (DPC). Receptors originate from a woman between 40 and 55 years old with alopecia areata. Some clones in this sample may be carry-over from other donors' samples.

This clonotype was observed a few times. V is TRBV29-1 and J is TRBJ1-2, with D unresolved. Germline CDR1 is SQVTM and CDR2 is ANQGSEA. The CDR3 spans 11 residues. V dropped 7 bases and J dropped 4 bases, with 10 bases sitting between them. For the CDR3, the DNA is TGCAGCGACCGGGCCTCCTATGGCTACACCTTC. Its translation: CSDRASYGYTF.

This sequence joins TRBV30 and TRBJ1-6; a weak D match, TRBD1 (6 bases). This CDR3 contains 14 residues. Trimming cost V 7 bases and J 9 bases, with 19 bases left between them. Germline assignment: CDR1 GTSNPN and CDR2 SVGIG (reference sequence). The CDR3 protein is CASRRGASASPLHF. The CDR3 DNA reads as TGTGCCTCCCGCCGGGGGGCCTCTGCTTCACCCCTCCACTTT. Filled out from reference TRBV30 and TRBJ1-6, the complete variable domain reads SQTIHQWPATLVQPVGSPLSLECTVEGTSNPNLYWYRQAAGRGLQLLFYSVGIGQISSEVPQNLSASRPQDRQFILSSKKLLLSDSGFYLCASRRGASASPLHFGNGTRLTVT.